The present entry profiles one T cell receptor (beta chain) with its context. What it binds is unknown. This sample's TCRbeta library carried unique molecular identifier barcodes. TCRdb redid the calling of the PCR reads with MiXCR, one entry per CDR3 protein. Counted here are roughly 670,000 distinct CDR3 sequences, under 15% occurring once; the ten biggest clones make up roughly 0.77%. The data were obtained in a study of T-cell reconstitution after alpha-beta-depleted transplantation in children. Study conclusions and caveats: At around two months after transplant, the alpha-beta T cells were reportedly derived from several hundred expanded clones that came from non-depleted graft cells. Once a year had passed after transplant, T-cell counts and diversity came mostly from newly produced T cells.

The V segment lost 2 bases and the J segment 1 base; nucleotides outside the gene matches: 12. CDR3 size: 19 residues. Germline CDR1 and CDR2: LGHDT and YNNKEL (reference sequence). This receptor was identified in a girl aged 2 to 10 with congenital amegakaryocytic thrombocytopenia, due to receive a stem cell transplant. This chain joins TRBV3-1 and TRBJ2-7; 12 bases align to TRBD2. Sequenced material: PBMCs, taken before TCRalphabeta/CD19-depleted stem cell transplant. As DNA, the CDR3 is TGTGCCAGCAGCCAACGTACTAGCGGGAGGCCGACTAGATCCTACGAGCAGTACTTC. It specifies CASSQRTSGRPTRSYEQYF.